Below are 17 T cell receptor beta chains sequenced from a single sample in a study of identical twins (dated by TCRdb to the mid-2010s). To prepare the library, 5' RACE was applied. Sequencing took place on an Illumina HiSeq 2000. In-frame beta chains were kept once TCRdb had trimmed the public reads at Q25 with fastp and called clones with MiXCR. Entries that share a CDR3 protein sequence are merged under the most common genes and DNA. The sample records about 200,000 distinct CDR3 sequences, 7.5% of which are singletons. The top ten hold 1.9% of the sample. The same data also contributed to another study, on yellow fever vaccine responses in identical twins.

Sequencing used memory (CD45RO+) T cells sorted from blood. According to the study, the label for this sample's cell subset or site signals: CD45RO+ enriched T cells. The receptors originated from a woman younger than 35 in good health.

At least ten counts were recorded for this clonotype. The CDR3 region has the DNA TGTGCCAGTAGTATAGATCCGGGGGCTCAGTTCTTC. It encodes CASSIDPGAQFF. The gene calls are TRBV19 and TRBJ2-1, with D perhaps TRBD1 or TRBD2 (6 bases each). Germline CDR1 and CDR2: LNHDA and SQIVND (reference sequence). V lost 0 bases and J 13 bases, leaving 10 bases between the germline ends. This CDR3 contains 12 residues.

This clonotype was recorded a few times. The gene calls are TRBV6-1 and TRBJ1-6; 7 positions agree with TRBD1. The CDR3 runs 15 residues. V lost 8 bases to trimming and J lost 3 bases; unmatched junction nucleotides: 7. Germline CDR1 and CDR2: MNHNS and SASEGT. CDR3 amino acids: CASDNRQGYNSPLHF. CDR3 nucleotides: TGTGCCAGCGACAATAGACAGGGCTATAATTCACCCCTCCACTTT.

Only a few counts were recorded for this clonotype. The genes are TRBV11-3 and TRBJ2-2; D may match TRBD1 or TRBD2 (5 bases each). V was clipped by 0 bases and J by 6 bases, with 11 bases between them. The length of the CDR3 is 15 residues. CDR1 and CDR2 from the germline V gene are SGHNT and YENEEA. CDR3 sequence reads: CASSLDGTAPGELFF. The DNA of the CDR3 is TGTGCCAGCAGCTTAGATGGGACGGCGCCCGGGGAGCTGTTTTTT. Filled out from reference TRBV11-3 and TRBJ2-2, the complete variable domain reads EAGVVQSPRYKIIEKKQPVAFWCNPISGHNTLYWYLQNLGQGPELLIRYENEEAVDDSQLPKDRFSAERLKGVDSTLKIQPAELGDSAVYLCASSLDGTAPGELFFGEGSRLTVL.

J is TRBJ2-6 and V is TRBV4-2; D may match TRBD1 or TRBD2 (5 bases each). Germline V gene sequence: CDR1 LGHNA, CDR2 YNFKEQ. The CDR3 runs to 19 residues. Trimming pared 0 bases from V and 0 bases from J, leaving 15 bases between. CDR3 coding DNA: TGTGCCAGCAGCCAAGATGGCCTAGCAGGGAACTCTGGGGCCAACGTCCTGACTTTC. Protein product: CASSQDGLAGNSGANVLTF.

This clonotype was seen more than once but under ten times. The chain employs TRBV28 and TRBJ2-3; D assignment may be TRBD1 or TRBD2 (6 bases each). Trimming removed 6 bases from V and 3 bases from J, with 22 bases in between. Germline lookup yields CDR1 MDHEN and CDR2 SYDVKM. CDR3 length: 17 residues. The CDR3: CASRRMGAGRGTDTQYF. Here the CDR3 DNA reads TGTGCCAGCAGGAGGATGGGGGCGGGACGGGGAACAGATACGCAGTATTTT.

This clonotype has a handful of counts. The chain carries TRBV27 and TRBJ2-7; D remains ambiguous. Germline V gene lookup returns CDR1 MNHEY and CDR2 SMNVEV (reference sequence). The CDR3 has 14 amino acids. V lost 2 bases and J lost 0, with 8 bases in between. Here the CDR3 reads CASSLGIGSYEQYF. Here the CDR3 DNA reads TGTGCCAGCAGTTTAGGCATAGGCTCCTACGAGCAGTACTTC.

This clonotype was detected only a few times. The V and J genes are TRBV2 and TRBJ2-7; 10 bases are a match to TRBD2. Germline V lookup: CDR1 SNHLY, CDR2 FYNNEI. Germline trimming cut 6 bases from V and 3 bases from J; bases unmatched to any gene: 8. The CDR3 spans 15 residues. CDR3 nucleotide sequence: TGTGCCAGCAGACTCGGACTAGCGGAGAGCTACGAGCAGTACTTC. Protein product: CASRLGLAESYEQYF.

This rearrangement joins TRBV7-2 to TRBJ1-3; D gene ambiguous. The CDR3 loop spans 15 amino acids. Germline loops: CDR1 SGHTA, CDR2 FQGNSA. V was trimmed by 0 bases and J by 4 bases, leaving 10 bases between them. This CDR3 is CASSLALSSGNTIYF. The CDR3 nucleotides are TGTGCCAGCAGCTTAGCACTTTCATCCGGAAACACCATATATTTT.

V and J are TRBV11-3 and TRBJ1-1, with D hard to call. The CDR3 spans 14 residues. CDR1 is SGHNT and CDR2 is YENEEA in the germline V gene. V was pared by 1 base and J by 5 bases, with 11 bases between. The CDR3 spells CASSLVQVQTEAFF. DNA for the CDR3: TGTGCCAGCAGCTTAGTTCAGGTTCAGACTGAAGCTTTCTTT. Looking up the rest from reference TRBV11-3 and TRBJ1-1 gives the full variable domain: EAGVVQSPRYKIIEKKQPVAFWCNPISGHNTLYWYLQNLGQGPELLIRYENEEAVDDSQLPKDRFSAERLKGVDSTLKIQPAELGDSAVYLCASSLVQVQTEAFFGQGTRLTVV.

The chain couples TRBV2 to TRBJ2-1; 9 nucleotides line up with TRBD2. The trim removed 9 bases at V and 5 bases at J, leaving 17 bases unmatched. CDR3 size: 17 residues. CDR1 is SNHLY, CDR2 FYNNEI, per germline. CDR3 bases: TGTGCCAGTCCTTCCCTGGAAGCGGGAGGTCGAAACAATGAGCAGTTCTTC. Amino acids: CASPSLEAGGRNNEQFF. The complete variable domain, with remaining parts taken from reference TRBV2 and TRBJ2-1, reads EPEVTQTPSHQVTQMGQEVILRCVPISNHLYFYWYRQILGQKVEFLVSFYNNEISEKSEIFDDQFSVERPDGSNFTLKIRSTKLEDSAMYFCASPSLEAGGRNNEQFFGPGTRLTVL.

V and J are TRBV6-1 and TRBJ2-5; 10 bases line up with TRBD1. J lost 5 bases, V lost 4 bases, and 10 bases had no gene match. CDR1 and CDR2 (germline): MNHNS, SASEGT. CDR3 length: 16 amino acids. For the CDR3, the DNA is TGTGCCAGCAGTGGTCTTGACAGGGGGCGGAGGGAGACCCAGTACTTC. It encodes CASSGLDRGRRETQYF.

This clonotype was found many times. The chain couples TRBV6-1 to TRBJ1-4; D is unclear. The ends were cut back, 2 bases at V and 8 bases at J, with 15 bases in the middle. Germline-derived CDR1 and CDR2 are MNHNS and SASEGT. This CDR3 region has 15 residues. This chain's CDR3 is CASSEYVGENEKLFF. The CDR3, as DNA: TGTGCCAGCAGTGAATATGTGGGAGAGAACGAAAAACTGTTTTTT.

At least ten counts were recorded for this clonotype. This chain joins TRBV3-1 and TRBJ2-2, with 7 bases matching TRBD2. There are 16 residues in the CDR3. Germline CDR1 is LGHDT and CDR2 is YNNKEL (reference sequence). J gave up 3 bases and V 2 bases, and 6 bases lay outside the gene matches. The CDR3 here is CASSQYRAGDTGELFF. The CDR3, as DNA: TGTGCCAGCAGCCAATACCGGGCGGGGGACACCGGGGAGCTGTTTTTT.

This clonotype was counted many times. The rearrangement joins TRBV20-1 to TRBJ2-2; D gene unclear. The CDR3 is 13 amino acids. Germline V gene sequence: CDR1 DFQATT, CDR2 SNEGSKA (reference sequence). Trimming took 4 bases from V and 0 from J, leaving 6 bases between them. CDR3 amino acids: CSATYPNTGELFF. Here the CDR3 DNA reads TGCAGTGCTACCTATCCGAACACCGGGGAGCTGTTTTTT.

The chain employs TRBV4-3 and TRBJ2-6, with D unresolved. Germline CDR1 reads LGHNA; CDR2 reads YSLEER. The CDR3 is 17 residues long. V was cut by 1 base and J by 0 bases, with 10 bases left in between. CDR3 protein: CASSQAPGTSGANVLTF. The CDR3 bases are TGCGCCAGCAGCCAAGCCCCCGGCACCTCTGGGGCCAACGTCCTGACTTTC.

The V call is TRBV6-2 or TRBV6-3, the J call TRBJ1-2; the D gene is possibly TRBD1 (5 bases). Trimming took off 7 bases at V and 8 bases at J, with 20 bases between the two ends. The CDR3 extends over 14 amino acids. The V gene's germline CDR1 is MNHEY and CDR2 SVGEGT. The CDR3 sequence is CASTKHTSGTGYTF. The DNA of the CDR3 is TGTGCCAGCACCAAACACACCTCAGGGACCGGCTACACCTTC.

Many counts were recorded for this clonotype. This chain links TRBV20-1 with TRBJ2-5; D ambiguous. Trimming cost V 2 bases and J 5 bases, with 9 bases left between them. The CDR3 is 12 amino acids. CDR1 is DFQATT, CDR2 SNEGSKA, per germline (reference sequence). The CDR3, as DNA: TGCAGTGCTAGATTGGGTGTTGAGACCCAGTACTTC. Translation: CSARLGVETQYF.